The 14 T cell receptor beta chains below all came from one sample that was sequenced in a study of T cells in Graves' hyperthyroidism and ophthalmopathy (dated by TCRdb to between 2018 and 2020). The method behind the library was multiplex PCR. The sequencer listed for this sample is Illumina HiSeq 2000. The TCR beta CDR3 regions were amplified from RNA transcripts. A first-round RT-PCR of the TCR CDR3 used the HTBI primer set with the Qiagen OneStep RT-PCR kit. The public reads were reanalyzed by TCRdb: fastp trimming at Q25, MiXCR alignment, in-frame beta chains only. For every CDR3 protein sequence, its rows merge into one entry that carries the most common genes and DNA. This sample gives fewer than 650,000 distinct CDR3 sequences in total; 14% to 15% of them show up just once. The ten biggest clones cover around 4.1% of the sample. Material: blood. The source is a woman between 35 and 50 years old with Graves' ophthalmopathy.

This clonotype has at least ten counts. V is TRBV15 and J is TRBJ2-5; D unresolved. This CDR3 is 13 amino acids long. Germline assignment: CDR1 LNHNV and CDR2 YYDKDF (reference sequence). V lost 4 bases and J 3 bases, leaving 9 bases between the germline ends. The chain's CDR3 is CATSKEPKETQYF. CDR3 nucleotide sequence: TGTGCCACCAGCAAAGAACCGAAAGAGACCCAGTACTTC.

This clonotype was observed many times. The V gene is TRBV2, the J gene TRBJ2-2; D is ambiguous. Germline CDR1 reads SNHLY; CDR2 reads FYNNEI. The V end was cut by 7 bases, the J end by 6 bases, with 12 bases between. The CDR3 consists of 13 residues. The CDR3 loop is CASKGSGSGELFF. The CDR3 DNA follows: TGTGCCAGCAAGGGATCGGGTTCCGGGGAGCTGTTTTTT.

This clonotype was counted at least ten times. V usage is TRBV6-2 or TRBV6-3 and J usage is TRBJ1-1; D remains unclear. This CDR3 has 13 amino acids. The germline V gene has CDR1 MNHEY and CDR2 SVGEGT. Trimming stripped 4 bases from V and 6 bases from J, with 12 bases between. The CDR3 nucleotides read TGTGCCAGCAGTTTGATCTCTGGGGCTGAAGCTTTCTTT. Translating it yields CASSLISGAEAFF.

This chain joins TRBV15 and TRBJ1-1; no reliable D call. The germline CDR1 and CDR2 sequences are LNHNV and YYDKDF (reference sequence). The germline V and J ends were trimmed by 11 bases and 3 bases, with 10 bases remaining between them. This CDR3 is built from 11 residues. CDR3 loop: CASGRDTEAFF. The CDR3 DNA sequence: TGTGCCTCGGGTCGGGACACTGAAGCTTTCTTT.

At least ten counts were recorded for this clonotype. The chain has TRBV6-2 or TRBV6-3 and TRBJ1-1, with D possibly TRBD1 on 5 matching bases. Germline CDR1 is MNHEY and CDR2 is SVGEGT. V lost 6 bases to trimming and J lost 0 bases, with 20 bases between them. The CDR3 covers 17 residues. CDR3: CASRISRVTGMNTEAFF. The CDR3 nucleotides read TGTGCCAGCAGAATAAGCAGGGTGACGGGAATGAACACTGAAGCTTTCTTT.

This clonotype was detected ten times or more. The gene calls are TRBV6-5 and TRBJ1-5; D gene unclear. Germline-derived CDR1 and CDR2 are MNHEY and SVGAGI. Trimming took 6 bases from V and 0 from J, leaving 12 bases between them. The CDR3 has 15 residues. The CDR3 DNA follows: TGTGCCAGCAGACCCTTACGGGTTAGCAATCAGCCCCAGCATTTT. As protein: CASRPLRVSNQPQHF.

This clonotype was recorded many times. The V gene is TRBV19, the J gene TRBJ1-5; TRBD1 aligns across 7 bases. Germline CDR1 is LNHDA and CDR2 is SQIVND (reference sequence). The CDR3 length is 18 residues. V lost 3 bases to trimming and J lost 4 bases; unmatched junction nucleotides: 15. CDR3 protein: CASSIRLRAGTANQPQHF. The CDR3 DNA reads as TGTGCCAGTAGTATCCGGTTGAGGGCCGGGACAGCGAATCAGCCCCAGCATTTT.

This clonotype appeared a few times. This clone may be a read error of a much larger clone one base away. The V and J genes are TRBV27 and TRBJ1-1; perhaps TRBD1 as D (5 bases). Trimming took 5 bases from V and 1 from J, leaving 11 bases between them. This CDR3 contains 14 residues. The germline V gene has CDR1 MNHEY and CDR2 SMNVEV (reference sequence). The CDR3 nucleotides are TGTGCCAGCAGTGGTAGACAGAGGAACACTGAAGCTTTCTTT. Residues: CASSGRQRNTEAFF.

This clonotype was detected ten times or more. The V and J genes are TRBV11-3 and TRBJ2-7; the match to TRBD1 covers 8 bases. The germline V gene has CDR1 SGHNT and CDR2 YENEEA. V gave up 5 bases and J gave up 3 bases; unmatched junction bases: 9. CDR3 length: 15 residues. CDR3 residues: CASSPRDRPFYEQYF. The CDR3 DNA reads TGTGCCAGCAGCCCCCGGGACAGGCCATTCTACGAGCAGTACTTC.

This clonotype was seen ten or more times. J is TRBJ1-3 and V is TRBV20-1, with D possibly TRBD1 on 5 matching bases. The ends were cut back, 4 bases at V and 0 bases at J, with 16 bases in the middle. Looked up from germline, CDR1 is DFQATT and CDR2 is SNEGSKA (reference sequence). There are 16 residues in the CDR3. The DNA of the CDR3 is TGCAGTGCTATTGTATCGGGGCACTCCTCTGGAAACACCATATATTTT. It is translated as CSAIVSGHSSGNTIYF.

Comment on this clonotype: A much larger clonotype is one base distant, so this may be a read error. The rearrangement links TRBV11-2 to TRBJ2-4, with D unresolved. CDR3 length: 16 residues. Deletions cut 5 bases from V and 0 bases from J, with 14 bases between. The germline CDR1 and CDR2 sequences are SGHAT and FQNNGV. DNA of the CDR3: TGTGCCAGCAGCCGCGACCTTACATCAGCCAAAAACATTCAGTACTTC. As protein: CASSRDLTSAKNIQYF.

CDR3 sequence (DNA): TGCGCCAGCAGCACGAAGACAGGATCCTACGAGCAGTACTTC. This sequence encodes CASSTKTGSYEQYF. This chain links TRBV5-1 with TRBJ2-7, with D maybe TRBD1 (6 bases). Trimming cost V 4 bases and J 1 base, with 12 bases left between them. This CDR3 comprises 14 residues. CDR1 is SGHRS, CDR2 YFSETQ, per germline.

This clonotype was observed many times. This sequence joins TRBV28 and TRBJ1-2; possibly TRBD1 for D (6 bases). The CDR3 is made up of 14 amino acids. Trimming stripped 8 bases from V and 6 bases from J, with 19 bases between. CDR1 and CDR2 from the germline V gene are MDHEN and SYDVKM. The CDR3 region is CASGEYRVNNGYTF. CDR3 bases: TGTGCCAGCGGAGAATACAGGGTGAATAATGGCTACACCTTC.

In this sample, this clonotype turned up many times. V and J are TRBV9 and TRBJ1-1, with TRBD1 matching 7 bases. Germline loops: CDR1 SGDLS, CDR2 YYNGEE. The CDR3 is 14 amino acids. The V and J ends lost 4 bases and 10 bases, in that order; junction bases with no gene match: 13. Here the CDR3 DNA reads TGTGCCAGCAGCAACTCCCTCGACAGGGCTGGAGCTTTCTTT. Protein: CASSNSLDRAGAFF.